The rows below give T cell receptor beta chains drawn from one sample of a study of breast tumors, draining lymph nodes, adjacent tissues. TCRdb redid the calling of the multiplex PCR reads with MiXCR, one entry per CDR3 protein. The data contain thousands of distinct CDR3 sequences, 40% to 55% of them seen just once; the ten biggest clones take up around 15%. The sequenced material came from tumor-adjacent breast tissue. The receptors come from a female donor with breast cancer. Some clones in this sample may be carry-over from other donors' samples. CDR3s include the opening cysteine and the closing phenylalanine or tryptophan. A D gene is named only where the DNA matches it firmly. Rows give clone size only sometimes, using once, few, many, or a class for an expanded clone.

CDR3 DNA: TGCAGTGCTAGGGAGGCGGGGTTGGGAAATCGGAATGAAAAACTGTTTTTT
CDR3 protein: CSAREAGLGNRNEKLFF
D gene: -
J gene: TRBJ1-4
V gene: TRBV20-1
clone size: medium-sized

CDR3 DNA: TGTGCCAGCAGCTTAGATCGGTGGGGGACAGTAGTTTATTTC
CDR3 protein: CASSLDRWGTVVYF
D gene: TRBD1
J gene: TRBJ2-1
V gene: TRBV11-2
clone size: medium-sized

CDR3 DNA: TGTGCCAGCAGTTCGACGGGACAGCACTATAATTCACCCCTCCACTTT
CDR3 protein: CASSSTGQHYNSPLHF
D gene: TRBD1
J gene: TRBJ1-6
V gene: TRBV6-5
clone size: medium-sized

CDR3 DNA: TGTGCCAGCAGCCAAGATCTCCTCGGCTACACCTTC
CDR3 protein: CASSQDLLGYTF
D gene: -
J gene: TRBJ1-2
V gene: TRBV14
clone size: -

CDR3 DNA: TGCAGTGCTAGAGACCCGGACGGAGTCTACGAGCAGTACTTC
CDR3 protein: CSARDPDGVYEQYF
D gene: -
J gene: TRBJ2-7
V gene: TRBV20-1
clone size: medium-sized

CDR3 DNA: TGTGCCAGCAGTAAGAGCGGGAGTGTCTACGAGCAGTACTTC
CDR3 protein: CASSKSGSVYEQYF
D gene: TRBD2
J gene: TRBJ2-7
V gene: TRBV6-1
clone size: -

CDR3 DNA: TGCGCCAGCAGGCCGGGACAGTCGAACACCGGGGAGCTGTTTTTT
CDR3 protein: CASRPGQSNTGELFF
D gene: TRBD1
J gene: TRBJ2-2
V gene: TRBV5-1
clone size: many

CDR3 DNA: TGCAGTGCAGACTTGGGGCGTGCCCCAGATACGCAGTATTTT
CDR3 protein: CSADLGRAPDTQYF
D gene: -
J gene: TRBJ2-3
V gene: TRBV20-1
clone size: many

CDR3 DNA: TGTGCCAGCAGCCAAGAGCCTAGCGGGAGTACAGCAGATACGCAGTATTTT
CDR3 protein: CASSQEPSGSTADTQYF
D gene: TRBD2
J gene: TRBJ2-3
V gene: TRBV4-2
clone size: many

CDR3 DNA: TGTGCTCCGCTCGGTACCCACAGGGGGCAGGGCTCTGGGGCCAACGTCCTGACTTTC
CDR3 protein: CAPLGTHRGQGSGANVLTF
D gene: TRBD1
J gene: TRBJ2-6
V gene: TRBV10-3
clone size: many

CDR3 DNA: TGTGCCAGCAGCTTTATGGCCACTAGCGGGAGGAAGGATACGCAGTATTTT
CDR3 protein: CASSFMATSGRKDTQYF
D gene: TRBD2
J gene: TRBJ2-3
V gene: TRBV7-8
clone size: medium-sized

CDR3 DNA: TGTGCCAGCAGCGGGCAGACTGGCTACGAGCAGTACTTC
CDR3 protein: CASSGQTGYEQYF
D gene: -
J gene: TRBJ2-7
V gene: TRBV9
clone size: medium-sized

CDR3 DNA: TGTGCCAGCAGTCTCGACAGGGGGGGAACAGATACGCAGTATTTT
CDR3 protein: CASSLDRGGTDTQYF
D gene: TRBD1
J gene: TRBJ2-3
V gene: TRBV28
clone size: many

CDR3 DNA: TGTGCCAGCAGCTTAGTACCCGAAGATACGCAGTATTTT
CDR3 protein: CASSLVPEDTQYF
D gene: -
J gene: TRBJ2-3
V gene: TRBV7-3
clone size: -

CDR3 DNA: TGCAGTGCTAGAGTGGGACTAGCGGGAGGGCCGGGAGAGCAGTACTTC
CDR3 protein: CSARVGLAGGPGEQYF
D gene: TRBD2
J gene: TRBJ2-7
V gene: TRBV20-1
clone size: once

CDR3 DNA: TGTGCCAGCAGCTTAGTAGCGGGAGGCAGGGAGACCCAGTACTTC
CDR3 protein: CASSLVAGGRETQYF
D gene: TRBD2
J gene: TRBJ2-5
V gene: TRBV7-9
clone size: -

CDR3 DNA: TGTGCTGTTACACGGACCAATCAGCCCCAGCATTTT
CDR3 protein: CAVTRTNQPQHF
D gene: -
J gene: TRBJ1-5
V gene: TRBV7-2
clone size: -

CDR3 DNA: TGTGCCAGCAGTGTGGTGGTGGGAAGCACAGATACGCAGTATTTT
CDR3 protein: CASSVVVGSTDTQYF
D gene: -
J gene: TRBJ2-3
V gene: TRBV2
clone size: medium-sized

CDR3 DNA: TGCGCCAGCAGCTATGGTGGCACTAGCGGGAGTATAGAGACCCAGTACTTC
CDR3 protein: CASSYGGTSGSIETQYF
D gene: TRBD2
J gene: TRBJ2-5
V gene: TRBV5-1
clone size: many

CDR3 DNA: TGCAGTGCTAGTTTCAGGGTAGGCGGCTACACCTTC
CDR3 protein: CSASFRVGGYTF
D gene: -
J gene: TRBJ1-2
V gene: TRBV20-1
clone size: -

CDR3 DNA: TGTGCCAGCAGCTTGGGGGCAGGGGATACGCAGTATTTT
CDR3 protein: CASSLGAGDTQYF
D gene: -
J gene: TRBJ2-3
V gene: TRBV7-9
clone size: -

CDR3 DNA: TGTGCCAGCAGTCGAAATAGCGGGACCCGAGAGACCCAGTACTTC
CDR3 protein: CASSRNSGTRETQYF
D gene: TRBD2
J gene: TRBJ2-5
V gene: TRBV28
clone size: many

CDR3 DNA: TGTGCCAGCAGTGGACTAGCGGGAGGCACAGATACGCAGTATTTT
CDR3 protein: CASSGLAGGTDTQYF
D gene: TRBD2
J gene: TRBJ2-3
V gene: TRBV6-4
clone size: medium-sized

CDR3 DNA: TGTGCCAGCAGCTTACAGGCCGGGGTGACTGAAGCTTTCTTT
CDR3 protein: CASSLQAGVTEAFF
D gene: -
J gene: TRBJ1-1
V gene: TRBV7-2
clone size: few

CDR3 DNA: TGTGCCAGCAGTTTCCCCCCGCTAGGGACTAGCGGGAGGGAACTAAAGTTCGATGAGCAGTTCTTC
CDR3 protein: CASSFPPLGTSGRELKFDEQFF
D gene: TRBD2
J gene: TRBJ2-1
V gene: TRBV28
clone size: -

CDR3 DNA: TGTGCCAGCTCTACACAGGGATATAGAGATACGCAGTATTTT
CDR3 protein: CASSTQGYRDTQYF
D gene: -
J gene: TRBJ2-3
V gene: TRBV25-1
clone size: -

CDR3 DNA: TGTGCCAGCAGCTTGAGTTTACAGGGGAACTACGAGCAGTACTTC
CDR3 protein: CASSLSLQGNYEQYF
D gene: TRBD1
J gene: TRBJ2-7
V gene: TRBV7-9
clone size: medium-sized

CDR3 DNA: TGTGCCAGCAGCTTTATATCTTACACAGATACGCAGTATTTT
CDR3 protein: CASSFISYTDTQYF
D gene: -
J gene: TRBJ2-3
V gene: TRBV7-9
clone size: medium-sized

CDR3 DNA: TGTGCCAGCAGTGAAGTCGGCAGTCCCAATCAGCCCCAGCATTTT
CDR3 protein: CASSEVGSPNQPQHF
D gene: -
J gene: TRBJ1-5
V gene: TRBV2
clone size: -

CDR3 DNA: TGTGCCAGTAGTCCGCCACCCCTTCAGACCTCTGGAAACACCATATATTTT
CDR3 protein: CASSPPPLQTSGNTIYF
D gene: -
J gene: TRBJ1-3
V gene: TRBV19
clone size: many

CDR3 DNA: TGTGCCAGCAGCGAGCGTCTAGGAAACGAGCAGTACTTC
CDR3 protein: CASSERLGNEQYF
D gene: -
J gene: TRBJ2-7
V gene: TRBV6-5
clone size: large

CDR3 DNA: TGTGCCATCAGTGAGTCGGGCCACGAGCAGTACTTC
CDR3 protein: CAISESGHEQYF
D gene: -
J gene: TRBJ2-7
V gene: TRBV10-3
clone size: medium-sized

CDR3 DNA: TGTGCCAGCAGCTTTAATAGCAATCAGCCCCAGCATTTT
CDR3 protein: CASSFNSNQPQHF
D gene: -
J gene: TRBJ1-5
V gene: TRBV7-6
clone size: medium-sized

CDR3 DNA: TGTGCCAGCAGTGATCCCCCCCTGGGCACAGATACGCAGTATTTT
CDR3 protein: CASSDPPLGTDTQYF
D gene: -
J gene: TRBJ2-3
V gene: TRBV6-1
clone size: -

CDR3 DNA: TGTGCCAGCAGGGAGAGACAGGGTACCCTCGAGCAGTACTTC
CDR3 protein: CASRERQGTLEQYF
D gene: TRBD1
J gene: TRBJ2-7
V gene: TRBV2
clone size: -

CDR3 DNA: TGTGCCAGCACCATAGGGGACAGGGGTGGAGAGACCCAGTACTTC
CDR3 protein: CASTIGDRGGETQYF
D gene: TRBD1
J gene: TRBJ2-5
V gene: TRBV12-3/TRBV12-4
clone size: many

CDR3 DNA: TGTGCCATCAGTGAGGGGGCTAGCGGGGGGGATGAGCAGTTCTTC
CDR3 protein: CAISEGASGGDEQFF
D gene: TRBD2
J gene: TRBJ2-1
V gene: TRBV10-3
clone size: medium-sized

CDR3 DNA: TGCAGTGCTAGAGTGTCTTCGGCGGGTGGCACAGATACGCAATATTTT
CDR3 protein: CSARVSSAGGTDTQYF
D gene: -
J gene: TRBJ2-3
V gene: TRBV20-1
clone size: -

CDR3 DNA: TGTGCCAGCGGGACAGGGGGGTTTGAAGCTTTCTTT
CDR3 protein: CASGTGGFEAFF
D gene: TRBD1
J gene: TRBJ1-1
V gene: TRBV9
clone size: few

CDR3 DNA: TGTGCCAGCAGCGTAGCCATGACAGGGGAGTATGGCTACACCTTC
CDR3 protein: CASSVAMTGEYGYTF
D gene: TRBD1
J gene: TRBJ1-2
V gene: TRBV9
clone size: -

CDR3 DNA: TGTGCCAGTAGTCAAAAAATGGGCGGAACCGGGGAGCTGTTTTTT
CDR3 protein: CASSQKMGGTGELFF
D gene: -
J gene: TRBJ2-2
V gene: TRBV19
clone size: many

CDR3 DNA: TGCGCCAGCAGCCCGCAGGTGGGTCTCAACGAGCGGTACTTC
CDR3 protein: CASSPQVGLNERYF
D gene: -
J gene: TRBJ2-7
V gene: TRBV5-1
clone size: -

CDR3 DNA: TGTGCCAGCAGTCGATCTAGCGCGGTGGCCTCCTACGAGCAGTACTTC
CDR3 protein: CASSRSSAVASYEQYF
D gene: -
J gene: TRBJ2-7
V gene: TRBV12-3/TRBV12-4
clone size: medium-sized

CDR3 DNA: TGTGCCAGCAGCGATTCAGGACCACAAAAGCCGACCTACGAGCAGTACTTC
CDR3 protein: CASSDSGPQKPTYEQYF
D gene: -
J gene: TRBJ2-7
V gene: TRBV7-9
clone size: medium-sized